This T cell receptor (beta chain) originates from a study of blood T cell repertoires in COVID-19 (dated by TCRdb to 2020 to 2021). Regarding the study in general: The collaborator samples originated in the United States, Italy and Spain and spanned the acute and convalescent phases of COVID-19. The samples were drawn from two sources: the first 160 participants of the ongoing ImmuneRACE study, and 1,000 to 1,500 subjects contributed by 6 global collaborators. Sample metadata almost always included a de-identified subject ID, COVID-19 status, age in years and sex. Where available, HLA class I and class II types were taken from metadata supplied by the sample provider and were not determined by assay-based typing. Subjects who had been exposed to COVID-19, were actively infected with it, or had recovered from it provided the deeply sampled blood TCRbeta repertoires that made up the dataset. The material from the prospective study consisted of cDNA or gDNA derived from T cells, B-cell-depleted T cells, or PBMCs. The repertoires were released in a freely available public database meant as a resource for research on the immune response to SARS-CoV-2. Broad study findings and their caveats: The quantity of clinical and demographic metadata differed by source and by participant and was supplied without curation.

Trimming takes 0 bases off V and 3 bases off J; junction bases not matched to a gene: 6. Reading the germline V gene gives CDR1 LGHNA and CDR2 YSLEER. The CDR3 sequence holds 19 residues, the cysteine and phenylalanine included. This entry keeps only the CDR3 DNA: 57 bases, framed from base 1. Of note for this clone: The antigen this receptor binds is unknown. It has no much larger one-base neighbor in the sample; base qualities were not kept.

TCRbeta CDR3 regions were amplified from genomic DNA by means of the immunoSEQ Assay, a bias-controlled multiplex PCR. In the paper's pipeline: Nucleated cell counts per sample were estimated from amplification of reference gene primers within the assay. To quantify the absolute abundance of each unique TCRbeta CDR3 rearrangement, sequence reads were collapsed and filtered. For each sample, productive Simpson clonality was calculated as the square root of Simpson's diversity index across productive rearrangements. Entries here come from immuneACCESS through TCRdb and include only in-frame sequences with V and J called. Some clones fail to appear in such tables; in the studies checked, an unresolved V gene covers under half of the shortfall, and the cause of the remainder is unknown. V, J and clone size are taken as reported in that table, and D and trimming were inferred from the DNA itself. This sample lists about 130,000 clones; approximately 82% were detected once. The ten largest clones capture 8.5% to 10% of the sample.

The collaborating institutions used their own protocols to collect whole blood in K2EDTA tubes. For TCRbeta analysis, collaborators shipped samples as frozen whole blood, isolated PBMCs, or DNA extracted from either of those sample types. This TCR derives from a man aged 35 to 55 with active or convalescent COVID-19. The sequencing input was peripheral blood. The V and J segments used are TRBV4-3 and TRBJ2-4; the junction holds 15 bases that match TRBD2. The CDR3: CASSQEWTSGGERKNIQYF. The DNA is TGCGCCAGCAGCCAAGAATGGACTAGCGGGGGGGAACGCAAAAACATTCAGTACTTC.